This T cell receptor beta chain was observed in a study of beta chain features in type 1 diabetes. Germline values: CDR1 MDHEN, CDR2 SYDVKM. Deletions cut 4 bases from V and 0 bases from J, with 13 bases between. This CDR3 region has 15 residues. Study-level findings and limits: A pattern of fewer insertions and more deletions at VDJ junctions was seen in type 1 diabetes patients. A moderate, significant TCRB CDR3 shortening appeared in type 1 diabetes across four CD4+ subsets.

Reverse transcribing all isolated RNA meant expressed TCRB transcripts were sequenced. The repertoire was sequenced with immunoSEQ multiplex PCR; TCRdb's copy has only in-frame clones and lacks some. The sample records hundreds of thousands of clones, over 7% being singletons. As regards this clone: As yet, its antigen is unknown.

The TCR comes from a man under 40 with type 1 diabetes. V and J are TRBV28 and TRBJ2-7; weak D call: TRBD2 (5 bases). The sequenced sample consisted of central memory CD4+ T cells from blood. The CDR3 DNA sequence: TGTGCCAGCAGTTACGGCGGGTCAAGCTCCTACGAGCAGTACTTC. Its protein product is CASSYGGSSSYEQYF.